This is a list of T cell receptor beta chains from one sample in a study of blood T cells in healthy people across ages. TCRdb reprocessed the 5' RACE reads via MiXCR and lists one record per CDR3 protein. The sample has 800,000 or so distinct CDR3 sequences, 35% to 60% seen once. Sample: blood. The receptor source for this set is an elderly man in good health. The CDR3 runs from the conserved cysteine through the conserved F or W. D genes are given only for firm matches. Expanded clones get a size class; other rows say once, few or many, or leave the size out.

V gene: TRBV6-2/TRBV6-3; J gene: TRBJ2-7; clone size: -; D gene: -; CDR3 DNA: TGTGCCAGCAGTTTGTCACAGGTCTCCTACGAGCAGTACTTC; CDR3 protein: CASSLSQVSYEQYF
V gene: TRBV6-2/TRBV6-3; J gene: TRBJ1-1; clone size: -; D gene: TRBD1; CDR3 DNA: TGTGCCAGCAGTTATCCCCTGGGACAGGGGGCGGAAACTGAAGCTTTCTTT; CDR3 protein: CASSYPLGQGAETEAFF
V gene: TRBV12-3/TRBV12-4; J gene: TRBJ2-1; clone size: few; D gene: TRBD1; CDR3 DNA: TGTGCCAGCAGTTTAGGGGGACAGGGTTACAATGAGCAGTTCTTC; CDR3 protein: CASSLGGQGYNEQFF
V gene: TRBV6-1; J gene: TRBJ1-2; clone size: -; D gene: -; CDR3 DNA: TGTGCCAGCAGACTAGGGGGTGGCTACACCTTC; CDR3 protein: CASRLGGGYTF
V gene: TRBV20-1; J gene: TRBJ2-4; clone size: -; D gene: TRBD2; CDR3 DNA: TGCAGTGCTAGAGATCCACTAGCGGAGACTCAAAACATTCAGTACTTC; CDR3 protein: CSARDPLAETQNIQYF
V gene: TRBV5-1; J gene: TRBJ2-1; clone size: few; D gene: -; CDR3 DNA: TGCGCCAGCAGCTTGAACAGGGTTAGCTCCTACAATGAGCAGTTCTTC; CDR3 protein: CASSLNRVSSYNEQFF
V gene: TRBV28; J gene: TRBJ1-4; clone size: many; D gene: -; CDR3 DNA: TGTGCCAGCAGTTTACCAGGCAGATATGAAAAACTGTTTTTT; CDR3 protein: CASSLPGRYEKLFF
V gene: TRBV2; J gene: TRBJ2-5; clone size: -; D gene: TRBD2; CDR3 DNA: TGTGCCAGCAGTCCTAGCGGGAGGGCCTCCTACAATGAGCAGTACTTC; CDR3 protein: CASSPSGRASYNEQYF
V gene: TRBV20-1; J gene: TRBJ2-7; clone size: -; D gene: -; CDR3 DNA: TGCAGTGCTAGAGACGAAGGGACCCACCTTTACGAGCAGTACTTC; CDR3 protein: CSARDEGTHLYEQYF
V gene: TRBV20-1; J gene: TRBJ2-4; clone size: -; D gene: -; CDR3 DNA: TGCAGTGCTAGAGATGTTACCACAAACATTCAGTACTTC; CDR3 protein: CSARDVTTNIQYF
V gene: TRBV6-1; J gene: TRBJ2-1; clone size: -; D gene: -; CDR3 DNA: TGTGCCAGCAGTGCCCGGGAGTCGACTAGTAGTGTCTATGAGCAGTTCTTC; CDR3 protein: CASSARESTSSVYEQFF
V gene: TRBV12-3/TRBV12-4; J gene: TRBJ2-3; clone size: -; D gene: TRBD2; CDR3 DNA: TGTGCCAGCTCGGGGACTAGCACAGGTGGGCAGTATTTT; CDR3 protein: CASSGTSTGGQYF
V gene: TRBV6-2/TRBV6-3; J gene: TRBJ1-1; clone size: -; D gene: TRBD1; CDR3 DNA: TGTGCCAGCAAGAGGGGACAGATCACTGAAGCTTTCTTT; CDR3 protein: CASKRGQITEAFF
V gene: TRBV3-1; J gene: TRBJ2-7; clone size: -; D gene: -; CDR3 DNA: TGTGCCAGCAGCCAAGCGGCTGTGAACGGGTACGAGCAGTACTTC; CDR3 protein: CASSQAAVNGYEQYF
V gene: TRBV20-1; J gene: TRBJ1-2; clone size: few; D gene: -; CDR3 DNA: TGCAGTGCTAGGGAGTACAAGGGTTTTCTACGGGGCTACACCTTC; CDR3 protein: CSAREYKGFLRGYTF
V gene: TRBV20-1; J gene: TRBJ2-2; clone size: -; D gene: -; CDR3 DNA: TGCAGTGCTAGAGTATCACAAGTCCCGACCGGGGAGCTGTTTTTT; CDR3 protein: CSARVSQVPTGELFF
V gene: TRBV5-1; J gene: TRBJ1-6; clone size: few; D gene: -; CDR3 DNA: TGCGCCAGCAGCTTGGGGCAGACCGATTCACCCCTCCACTTT; CDR3 protein: CASSLGQTDSPLHF
V gene: TRBV10-3; J gene: TRBJ2-1; clone size: -; D gene: -; CDR3 DNA: TGTGCCATCAATGACGAGGGGCTCCCTTACAATGAGCAGTTCTTC; CDR3 protein: CAINDEGLPYNEQFF
V gene: TRBV20-1; J gene: TRBJ2-5; clone size: -; D gene: -; CDR3 DNA: TGCAGTGCTAGACAGGGGGGCTCCTACAATGAGCAGTACTTC; CDR3 protein: CSARQGGSYNEQYF
V gene: TRBV30; J gene: TRBJ1-1; clone size: -; D gene: TRBD1; CDR3 DNA: TGTGCCTGGAGAGGGACAGGCCACACTGAAGCTTTCTTT; CDR3 protein: CAWRGTGHTEAFF
V gene: TRBV25-1; J gene: TRBJ2-5; clone size: -; D gene: -; CDR3 DNA: TGTGCCAGCAGTGATTGGAGCAGGGAAGAGACCCAGTACTTC; CDR3 protein: CASSDWSREETQYF
V gene: TRBV5-1; J gene: TRBJ2-7; clone size: many; D gene: TRBD2; CDR3 DNA: TGCGCCAGCAGCTCACCGGGACTAGCAGCAACCGAGCAGTACTTC; CDR3 protein: CASSSPGLAATEQYF
V gene: TRBV29-1; J gene: TRBJ2-7; clone size: many; D gene: TRBD1; CDR3 DNA: TGCAGCGTCGGGACAGGGAGCTACGAGCAGTACTTC; CDR3 protein: CSVGTGSYEQYF
V gene: TRBV10-1; J gene: TRBJ2-5; clone size: -; D gene: -; CDR3 DNA: TGCGCCAGCAGTAGCCGGGCCGCCGGAGAGACCCAGTACTTC; CDR3 protein: CASSSRAAGETQYF
V gene: TRBV6-6; J gene: TRBJ1-3; clone size: -; D gene: TRBD1; CDR3 DNA: TGTGCCAGTGGGACAGGGCGTAGCTCTGGAAACACCATATATTTT; CDR3 protein: CASGTGRSSGNTIYF
V gene: TRBV7-2; J gene: TRBJ2-3; clone size: -; D gene: TRBD2; CDR3 DNA: TGTGCCAGCAGCTTACCCCAGCGGGAGGAGCAGTATTTT; CDR3 protein: CASSLPQREEQYF
V gene: TRBV4-1; J gene: TRBJ2-3; clone size: -; D gene: -; CDR3 DNA: TGCGCCAGCAGCCAAGGCGAGTTTCGCACAGATACGCAGTATTTT; CDR3 protein: CASSQGEFRTDTQYF
V gene: TRBV7-6; J gene: TRBJ2-4; clone size: few; D gene: TRBD1; CDR3 DNA: TGTGCCAGCAGCTTAGTGGCCTCAGGGGGCATCATATCCAAAAACATTCAGTACTTC; CDR3 protein: CASSLVASGGIISKNIQYF
V gene: TRBV3-1; J gene: TRBJ2-1; clone size: few; D gene: -; CDR3 DNA: TGTGCCAGCATCGACAATCGAGGGGGGCTGAATGAGCAGTTCTTC; CDR3 protein: CASIDNRGGLNEQFF
V gene: TRBV15; J gene: TRBJ2-1; clone size: few; D gene: -; CDR3 DNA: TGTGCCACCAGCAGAGAGGTGGGACCTTTGCATGAGCAGTTCTTC; CDR3 protein: CATSREVGPLHEQFF
V gene: TRBV7-2; J gene: TRBJ2-1; clone size: once; D gene: -; CDR3 DNA: TGTGCCAGCAGCCCCAGCCGCGGGACGTACAATGAGCAGTTCTTC; CDR3 protein: CASSPSRGTYNEQFF
V gene: TRBV12-3/TRBV12-4; J gene: TRBJ2-7; clone size: few; D gene: -; CDR3 DNA: TGTGCCAGCAGTTTAGGAACTTTCTCCTACGAGCAGTACTTC; CDR3 protein: CASSLGTFSYEQYF
V gene: TRBV28; J gene: TRBJ2-3; clone size: -; D gene: TRBD2; CDR3 DNA: TGTGCCAGCTCCCCTTTCTATAAGGTGACTAGCGGGTTGTCGTCAGATACGCAGTATTTT; CDR3 protein: CASSPFYKVTSGLSSDTQYF
V gene: TRBV12-3/TRBV12-4; J gene: TRBJ2-1; clone size: many; D gene: -; CDR3 DNA: TGTGCCAGCAGTTCGAGACAGTCTACGGGGGTACAGTTCTTC; CDR3 protein: CASSSRQSTGVQFF
V gene: TRBV20-1; J gene: TRBJ1-5; clone size: few; D gene: -; CDR3 DNA: TGCAGTGCTCTTGACAGCGCCAATCAGCCCCAGCATTTT; CDR3 protein: CSALDSANQPQHF
V gene: TRBV3-1; J gene: TRBJ2-7; clone size: -; D gene: -; CDR3 DNA: TGTGCCAGCAGCCAAGGGATGGCTGAGCAGTACTTC; CDR3 protein: CASSQGMAEQYF
V gene: TRBV7-2; J gene: TRBJ1-2; clone size: -; D gene: -; CDR3 DNA: TGTGCCATAGTAAGCTGGACACGGGGCTATGGCTACACCTTC; CDR3 protein: CAIVSWTRGYGYTF
V gene: TRBV18; J gene: TRBJ1-5; clone size: -; D gene: -; CDR3 DNA: TGTGCCAGCTCACCGGACGGATTAAGCAATCAGCCCCAGCATTTT; CDR3 protein: CASSPDGLSNQPQHF
V gene: TRBV19; J gene: TRBJ2-7; clone size: -; D gene: -; CDR3 DNA: TGTGCCAGTAGTACCCGGGACCCTCCCTACGAGCAGTACTTC; CDR3 protein: CASSTRDPPYEQYF
V gene: TRBV3-1; J gene: TRBJ2-3; clone size: -; D gene: -; CDR3 DNA: TGTGCCAGCAGCAACAGGGAGCCCGATACGCAGTATTTT; CDR3 protein: CASSNREPDTQYF
V gene: TRBV5-6; J gene: TRBJ2-5; clone size: -; D gene: -; CDR3 DNA: TGTGCCAGCAGCCCCGCGTGGGAGCGCCAAGAGACCCAGTACTTC; CDR3 protein: CASSPAWERQETQYF
V gene: TRBV28; J gene: TRBJ2-1; clone size: many; D gene: -; CDR3 DNA: TGTGCCAGCGGTCGGGGGAGAAACAATGAGCAGTTCTTC; CDR3 protein: CASGRGRNNEQFF
V gene: TRBV6-6; J gene: TRBJ1-4; clone size: -; D gene: TRBD1; CDR3 DNA: TGTCCCAGCAGTTACTCGACAGGGGGAAATGAAAAACTGTTTTTT; CDR3 protein: CPSSYSTGGNEKLFF
V gene: TRBV7-2; J gene: TRBJ2-6; clone size: -; D gene: -; CDR3 DNA: TGTGCCAGCAGCTTAAGCATCTCTGGGGCCAACGTCCTGACTTTC; CDR3 protein: CASSLSISGANVLTF
V gene: TRBV12-3/TRBV12-4; J gene: TRBJ2-1; clone size: -; D gene: -; CDR3 DNA: TGTGCCAGCAGTTTGGGATCAGGCTCCTGCAATGAGCAGTTCTTC; CDR3 protein: CASSLGSGSCNEQFF
V gene: TRBV24-1; J gene: TRBJ2-3; clone size: few; D gene: -; CDR3 DNA: TGTGCCACCAGTGCCAGACAGTCCACAGATACGCAGTATTTT; CDR3 protein: CATSARQSTDTQYF
V gene: TRBV27; J gene: TRBJ2-5; clone size: few; D gene: TRBD2; CDR3 DNA: TGTGCCAGCAGTTTTATGGCGGGAGGGTTCCAAGAGACCCAGTACTTC; CDR3 protein: CASSFMAGGFQETQYF
V gene: TRBV3-1; J gene: TRBJ2-5; clone size: -; D gene: TRBD1; CDR3 DNA: TGTGCCAGCAGCCGGAACCGGGACAGGGGGCTTTTGGGGGGTACGGAGACCCAGTACTTC; CDR3 protein: CASSRNRDRGLLGGTETQYF
V gene: TRBV5-1; J gene: TRBJ2-7; clone size: -; D gene: -; CDR3 DNA: TGCGCCGGCAGGATGACGGAAGACAACTCCTACGAGCAGTACTTC; CDR3 protein: CAGRMTEDNSYEQYF
V gene: TRBV6-2/TRBV6-3; J gene: TRBJ2-1; clone size: many; D gene: -; CDR3 DNA: TGTGCCAGCAGCCGCTCTTCCTTGGGGGCCAATGAGCAGTTCTTC; CDR3 protein: CASSRSSLGANEQFF
V gene: TRBV12-3/TRBV12-4; J gene: TRBJ2-3; clone size: few; D gene: -; CDR3 DNA: TGTGCCAGCAGGGAAAGAGCGGGCGGCACAGATACGCAGTATTTT; CDR3 protein: CASRERAGGTDTQYF
V gene: TRBV7-2; J gene: TRBJ2-7; clone size: -; D gene: -; CDR3 DNA: TGTGCCAGCAGCTCCATGACCCCCAGGTACGAGCAGTACTTC; CDR3 protein: CASSSMTPRYEQYF
V gene: TRBV11-3; J gene: TRBJ2-1; clone size: many; D gene: -; CDR3 DNA: TGTGCCAGCAGCAGGGTGATGTCCTACAATGAGCAGTTCTTC; CDR3 protein: CASSRVMSYNEQFF
V gene: TRBV7-2; J gene: TRBJ2-7; clone size: few; D gene: TRBD2; CDR3 DNA: TGTGCCAGCAGCTTAATCCCTAGCGGGAGAATAGGTTACGAGCAGTACTTC; CDR3 protein: CASSLIPSGRIGYEQYF
V gene: TRBV5-1; J gene: TRBJ2-3; clone size: -; D gene: -; CDR3 DNA: TGCGCCAGCAGCCAAAAGTGGGACGGGTTACCAGATACGCAGTATTTT; CDR3 protein: CASSQKWDGLPDTQYF